This TCR beta chain was found in a study of CD8 T cells in ankylosing spondylitis. Study findings and constraints: From matched ankylosing spondylitis synovial fluid, disease-linked clones were reportedly recovered at significantly enriched levels. Earlier work had already found some motif variants in reactive arthritis synovial fluid and blood.

Preparation of TCR beta libraries was done by quantitative 5'-RACE with molecular barcodes. A single record per CDR3 protein comes from TCRdb applying MiXCR to the 5' RACE reads. The sample has approximately 200,000 distinct CDR3 sequences; under 15% are singletons. Per the germline V gene, CDR1 is SGHTA and CDR2 is FQGNSA. This CDR3 comprises 15 residues. Trimming shortened V by 3 bases and J by 7 bases, and 16 bases separated the two germline ends. The sample holds many counts of this clonotype. No antigen is known for it. This sequence joins TRBV7-2 and TRBJ2-4; TRBD1 or TRBD2 may be the D gene (5 bases each). Source material: blood, either unsorted or a sorted T cell fraction (not recorded which). The sequence was collected from a female donor with ankylosing spondylitis or in good health (not recorded which). DNA for the CDR3: TGTGCCAGCAGCTTCGCCGGGACGTCCTGGAACATTCAGTACTTC. Protein product: CASSFAGTSWNIQYF.